These 12 T cell receptor beta chains share one sample of origin, sequenced in a study of cytomegalovirus exposure and HLA in healthy donors. PCR involved 60 Vbeta and 13 Jbeta primers. Assay used: immunoSEQ multiplex PCR; TCRdb lists only in-frame clones, some missing. Seen here are under 150,000 clones, about four fifths observed once, and the top ten hold 3.9%. The source material was PBMCs. The origin of the receptors is a woman younger than 45 in good health and CMV-seronegative.

The sample holds a few counts of this clone. The V call is TRBV5-4, the J call TRBJ2-1; 8 nucleotides agree with TRBD2. The J segment lost 0 bases and the V segment lost 3 bases, leaving 14 bases of the junction unmatched. The CDR3 is made up of 19 amino acids. CDR1 and CDR2 from the germline V gene are SGHNT and YYREEE (reference sequence). The CDR3 nucleotides are TGTGCCAGCAGCTCAGTAGGGCTAGCGGGCGTTAGCTCCTACAATGAGCAGTTCTTC. It encodes CASSSVGLAGVSSYNEQFF.

The rearrangement links TRBV10-1 to TRBJ2-2, with 7 nucleotides matching TRBD2. Germline CDR1 WNHNN, CDR2 SYGVQD (reference sequence). The CDR3 is made up of 15 amino acids. Trimming cost V 2 bases and J 6 bases; bases outside gene matches: 6. DNA of the CDR3: TGCGCCAGCAGTGAGAATCCGGGAGGACCCGGGGAGCTGTTTTTT. It is translated as CASSENPGGPGELFF.

This clone was found once. V is TRBV27 and J is TRBJ2-1; TRBD2 agrees at 11 bases. The CDR3 extends over 15 amino acids. Germline V gene lookup returns CDR1 MNHEY and CDR2 SMNVEV (reference sequence). J gave up 4 bases and V 6 bases, and 5 bases lay outside the gene matches. Here the CDR3 reads CASRLGLAEYNEQFF. CDR3 DNA sequence: TGTGCCAGCAGGTTGGGACTAGCGGAATACAATGAGCAGTTCTTC.

The J gene is TRBJ2-2, the V gene TRBV21-1; TRBD1 is the table's D call, not checked against the DNA. TRBV21-1 is classified as a pseudogene. CDR3 length: 14 residues. The CDR3 DNA reads TGTGCCAGCAGCAAAGATTTCAGTACCGGGGAGCTGTTTTTT. Residues: CASSKDFSTGELFF.

This clone was seen more than once but under ten times. The chain recombines TRBV5-1 with TRBJ2-2, with D possibly being TRBD2 (6 bases). Germline CDR1 is SGHRS and CDR2 is YFSETQ. The V end lost 2 bases, the J end lost 2 bases, and 7 bases lay between the germline ends. This CDR3 has 14 amino acids. The CDR3 reads CASSFGGNTGELFF. The CDR3 bases are TGCGCCAGCAGCTTCGGGGGAAACACCGGGGAGCTGTTTTTT.

This chain joins TRBV27 and TRBJ2-7; TRBD2 aligns across 7 bases. V was clipped by 2 bases and J by 3 bases; unmatched bases: 1. CDR1 and CDR2 (germline): MNHEY, SMNVEV (reference sequence). The CDR3 sequence is 13 residues long. CDR3 sequence (DNA): TGTGCCAGCAGTTTAGCGGGGGACTACGAGCAGTACTTC. Translated: CASSLAGDYEQYF.

The rearrangement joins TRBV19 to TRBJ2-7; TRBD2 aligns across 11 bases. CDR3 size: 14 residues. Germline V lookup: CDR1 LNHDA, CDR2 SQIVND (reference sequence). Trimming took 7 bases from V and 4 from J; bases not matched to a gene: 6. The CDR3 sequence is CASTPTSGSYEQYF. The DNA for the CDR3 is TGTGCCAGTACCCCCACTAGCGGGAGTTACGAGCAGTACTTC.

The table lists this clone with a count of one. The rearrangement uses TRBV7-6 and TRBJ2-7, with D possibly matching TRBD2 (6 bases). Trimming removed 0 bases from V and 5 bases from J, with 8 bases in between. Germline CDR1 reads SGHVS; CDR2 reads FNYEAQ. There are 13 residues in the CDR3. Here the CDR3 reads CASSLALADEQYF. In DNA form, the CDR3 reads TGTGCCAGCAGCTTAGCTTTAGCGGACGAGCAGTACTTC.

CDR3 sequence (DNA): TGTGCCAGTAGTATTACAGGTTTTCAGCCCCAGCATTTT. Its translation: CASSITGFQPQHF. This chain joins TRBV19 and TRBJ1-5, with a possible D match to TRBD1 (5 bases). The germline CDR1 and CDR2 sequences are LNHDA and SQIVND (reference sequence). There are 13 residues in the CDR3. V was clipped by 3 bases and J by 6 bases, with 9 bases between them.

CDR3 nucleotide sequence: TGTGCCAGCAGGGCGGGACTTTGGAACCCTCCTGGGGCCAACGTCCTGACTTTC. Its protein product is CASRAGLWNPPGANVLTF. V and J are TRBV27 and TRBJ2-6; tentative D call: TRBD2 (6 bases). The CDR3 sequence is 18 residues long. V lost 6 bases and J lost 2, with 20 bases in between. Germline V gene data show CDR1 as MNHEY and CDR2 as SMNVEV (reference sequence).

The rearrangement uses TRBV19 and TRBJ1-5, with 7 bases lining up with TRBD1. V lost 5 bases and J lost 7; bases outside the gene matches: 8. This CDR3 has 14 residues. Germline V gives CDR1 LNHDA, CDR2 SQIVND (reference sequence). CDR3 coding DNA: TGTGCCAGTAGTTCGACAGGGTACAGACAGCCCCAGCATTTT. It is translated as CASSSTGYRQPQHF.

The chain employs TRBV11-3 and TRBJ1-5; 9 bases are a match to TRBD1. Germline trimming cut 5 bases from V and 4 bases from J; bases unmatched to any gene: 15. In germline, CDR1 is SGHNT, CDR2 YENEEA. The CDR3 consists of 18 residues. The CDR3, as DNA: TGTGCCAGCAGCCTGCCCCAGGAGAGGGACAGGGAAAATCAGCCCCAGCATTTT. It encodes CASSLPQERDRENQPQHF.